This T cell receptor beta chain was identified in a study of cytomegalovirus exposure and HLA in healthy donors. Study overall: The early release's HLA-typed donors yielded approximately 85 million unique TCRs. Findings of the study overall: For most TCR beta V segments, an earlier analysis put the productive rate at about 87% or about 30% of the time.

After removal of 0 bases from V and 2 bases from J, the junction contained 3 bases not matched to a gene. This CDR3 contains 15 residues. About this clone: The target antigen is unknown.

At the time of sampling, donors were nominally healthy, though unrecorded immune exposures were likely. Amplification used 60 Vbeta primers and 13 Jbeta primers. Only in-frame clones appear in the TCRdb table, and some are missing; sequencing was by immunoSEQ multiplex PCR. In the table there are around 150,000 clones, roughly 80% of which are singletons. What was sequenced was PBMCs. The clonotype comes from a man between 35 and 55 years old in good health and CMV-seropositive. The chain employs TRBV23-1 and TRBJ1-1; 7 bases match TRBD1. TRBV23-1 has ORF status, its function being uncertain. In nucleotides, the CDR3 is TGCGCCAGCAGTCAATCAGGGACAGTAAACACTGAAGCTTTCTTT. Its translation is CASSQSGTVNTEAFF.